This entry concerns a single T cell receptor beta chain. Time point in this sample: peripheral blood 6 weeks after treatment start. The CDR3 runs to 18 residues. CDR1 and CDR2 from the germline V gene are SGHTA and FQGNSA. The ends lost 1 base at V and 8 bases at J; junction bases unmatched: 13. The data originate from a study of PD-L1 blockade in urothelial cancer. Libraries were prepared by immunoSEQ multiplex PCR; TCRdb keeps only in-frame clonotypes and omits some of them. The sample includes about 25,000 clones, more than 65% seen only once; the top ten take 1.5% to 2%. This chain connects TRBV7-2 to TRBJ1-4; TRBD1 matches at 10 bases. The material was PBMCs, obtained around atezolizumab (anti-PD-L1) treatment. The receptor's source is a man between 65 and 85 years old with urothelial cancer. The CDR3 reads CASSLVEIDRGLQEKLFF. The CDR3 bases are TGTGCCAGCAGCTTAGTAGAGATTGACAGGGGGCTGCAAGAAAAACTGTTTTTT.